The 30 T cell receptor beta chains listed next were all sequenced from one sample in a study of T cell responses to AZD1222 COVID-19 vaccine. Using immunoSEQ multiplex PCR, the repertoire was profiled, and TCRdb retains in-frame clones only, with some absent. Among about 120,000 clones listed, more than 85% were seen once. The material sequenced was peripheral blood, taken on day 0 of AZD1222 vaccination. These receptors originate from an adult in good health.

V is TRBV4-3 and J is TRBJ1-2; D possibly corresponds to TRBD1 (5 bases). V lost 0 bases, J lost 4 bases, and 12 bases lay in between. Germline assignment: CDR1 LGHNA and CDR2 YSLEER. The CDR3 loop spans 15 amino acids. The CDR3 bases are TGCGCCAGCAGCCAAGATAGTACAGGCCTCTATGGCTACACCTTC. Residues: CASSQDSTGLYGYTF.

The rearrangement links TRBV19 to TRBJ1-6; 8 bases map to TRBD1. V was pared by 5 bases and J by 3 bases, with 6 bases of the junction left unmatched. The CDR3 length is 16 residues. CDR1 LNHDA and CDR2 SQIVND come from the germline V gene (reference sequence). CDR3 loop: CASSPAGGFYNSPLHF. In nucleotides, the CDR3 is TGTGCCAGTAGTCCGGCAGGGGGCTTCTATAATTCACCCCTCCACTTT.

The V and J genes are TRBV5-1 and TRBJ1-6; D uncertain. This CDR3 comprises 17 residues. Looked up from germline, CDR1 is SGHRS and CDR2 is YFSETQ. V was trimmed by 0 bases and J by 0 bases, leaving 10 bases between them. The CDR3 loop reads CASSLEVRSSYNSPLHF. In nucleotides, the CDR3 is TGCGCCAGCAGCTTGGAGGTCCGAAGCTCCTATAATTCACCCCTCCACTTT.

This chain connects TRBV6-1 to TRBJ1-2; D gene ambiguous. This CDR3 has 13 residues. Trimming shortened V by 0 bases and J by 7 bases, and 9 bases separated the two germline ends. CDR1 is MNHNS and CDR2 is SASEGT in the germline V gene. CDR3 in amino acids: CASSEALPVGYTF. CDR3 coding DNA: TGTGCCAGCAGTGAAGCGTTACCGGTTGGCTACACCTTC.

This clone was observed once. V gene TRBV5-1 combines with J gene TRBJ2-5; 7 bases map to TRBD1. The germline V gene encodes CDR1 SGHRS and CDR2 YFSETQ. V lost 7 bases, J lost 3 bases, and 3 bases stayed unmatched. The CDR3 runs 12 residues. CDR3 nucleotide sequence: TGCGCCAGCCGACAGGGCGAAGAGACCCAGTACTTC. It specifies CASRQGEETQYF.

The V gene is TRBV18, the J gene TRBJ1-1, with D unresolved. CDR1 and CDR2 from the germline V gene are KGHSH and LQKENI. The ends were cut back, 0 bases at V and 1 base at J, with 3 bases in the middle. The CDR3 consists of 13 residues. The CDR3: CASSPPQNTEAFF. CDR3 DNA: TGTGCCAGCTCACCACCTCAGAACACTGAAGCTTTCTTT.

In DNA, the CDR3 is TGTGCCAGCACCGAAGGCGAGTCATGGGGGGCGGACACTGAAGCTTTCTTT. Its translation is CASTEGESWGADTEAFF. This rearrangement joins TRBV28 to TRBJ1-1; a possible D gene is TRBD1 (6 bases). The ends were cut back, 7 bases at V and 3 bases at J, with 24 bases in the middle. The germline gives CDR1 MDHEN, CDR2 SYDVKM. The CDR3 is 17 residues long.

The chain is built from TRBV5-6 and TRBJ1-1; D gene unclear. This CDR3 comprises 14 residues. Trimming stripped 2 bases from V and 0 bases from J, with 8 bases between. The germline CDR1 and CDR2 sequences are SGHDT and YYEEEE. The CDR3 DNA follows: TGTGCCAGCAGCTTCCAGGCACTGAACACTGAAGCTTTCTTT. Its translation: CASSFQALNTEAFF.

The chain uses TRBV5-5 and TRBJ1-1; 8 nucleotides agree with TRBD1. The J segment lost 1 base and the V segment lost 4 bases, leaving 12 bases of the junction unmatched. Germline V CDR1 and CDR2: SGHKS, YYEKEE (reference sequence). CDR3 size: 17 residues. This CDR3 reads CASSLGSRGQKNTEAFF. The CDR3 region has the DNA TGTGCCAGCAGCCTAGGTAGCAGGGGGCAAAAGAACACTGAAGCTTTCTTT.

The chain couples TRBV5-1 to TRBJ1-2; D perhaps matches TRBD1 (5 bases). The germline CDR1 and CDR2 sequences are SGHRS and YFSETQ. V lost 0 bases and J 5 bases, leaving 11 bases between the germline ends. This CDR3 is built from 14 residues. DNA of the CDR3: TGCGCCAGCAGCTTGGCTGGGGCGGAATATGGCTACACCTTC. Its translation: CASSLAGAEYGYTF.

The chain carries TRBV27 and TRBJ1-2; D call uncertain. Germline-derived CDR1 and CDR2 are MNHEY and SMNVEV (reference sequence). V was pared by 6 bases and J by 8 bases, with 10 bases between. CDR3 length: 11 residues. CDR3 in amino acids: CASRTGGGYTF. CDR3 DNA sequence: TGTGCCAGCAGAACCGGAGGCGGCTACACCTTC.

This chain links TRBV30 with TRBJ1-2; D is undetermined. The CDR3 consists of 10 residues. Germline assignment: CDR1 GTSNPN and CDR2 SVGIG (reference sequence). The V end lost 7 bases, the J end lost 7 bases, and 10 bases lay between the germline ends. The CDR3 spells CAFRLLGYTF. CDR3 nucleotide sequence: TGTGCCTTCCGACTCCTTGGCTACACCTTC.

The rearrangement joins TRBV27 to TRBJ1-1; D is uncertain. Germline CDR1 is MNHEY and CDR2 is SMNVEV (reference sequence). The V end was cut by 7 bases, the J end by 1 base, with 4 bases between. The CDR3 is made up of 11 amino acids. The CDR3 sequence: CASIANTEAFF. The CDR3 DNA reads TGTGCCAGCATAGCGAACACTGAAGCTTTCTTT.

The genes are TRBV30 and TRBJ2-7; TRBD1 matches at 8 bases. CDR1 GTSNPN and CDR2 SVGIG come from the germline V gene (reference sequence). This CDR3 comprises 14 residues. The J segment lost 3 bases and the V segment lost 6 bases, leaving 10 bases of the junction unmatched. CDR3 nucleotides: TGTGCCTGTTCTCGGACAGGGAAGATCTACGAGCAGTACTTC. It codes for CACSRTGKIYEQYF.

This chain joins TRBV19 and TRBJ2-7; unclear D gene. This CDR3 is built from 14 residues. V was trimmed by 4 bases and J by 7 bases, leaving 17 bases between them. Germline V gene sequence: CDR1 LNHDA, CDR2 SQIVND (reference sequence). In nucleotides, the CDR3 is TGTGCCAGTAGTAGTGGGTTCAAGGGTCTGGAGCAGTACTTC. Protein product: CASSSGFKGLEQYF. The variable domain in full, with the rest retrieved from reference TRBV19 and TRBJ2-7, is DGGITQSPKYLFRKEGQNVTLSCEQNLNHDAMYWYRQDPGQGLRLIYYSQIVNDFQKGDIAEGYSVSREKKESFPLTVTSAQKNPTAFYLCASSSGFKGLEQYFGPGTRLTVT.

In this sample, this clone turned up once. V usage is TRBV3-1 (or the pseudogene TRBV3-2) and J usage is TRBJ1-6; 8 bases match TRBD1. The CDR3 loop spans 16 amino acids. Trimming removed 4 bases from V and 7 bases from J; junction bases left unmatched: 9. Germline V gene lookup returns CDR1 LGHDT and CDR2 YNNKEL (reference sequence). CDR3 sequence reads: CASSPQGANSNSPLHF. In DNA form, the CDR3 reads TGTGCCAGCAGCCCCCAGGGGGCTAACTCAAATTCACCCCTCCACTTT.

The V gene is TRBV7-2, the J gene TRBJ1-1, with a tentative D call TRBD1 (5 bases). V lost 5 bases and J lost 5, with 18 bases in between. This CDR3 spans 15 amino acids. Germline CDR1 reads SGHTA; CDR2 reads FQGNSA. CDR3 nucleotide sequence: TGTGCCAGCAGCCCCCTGGCAGGGTTGCGGACTGAAGCTTTCTTT. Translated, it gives CASSPLAGLRTEAFF.

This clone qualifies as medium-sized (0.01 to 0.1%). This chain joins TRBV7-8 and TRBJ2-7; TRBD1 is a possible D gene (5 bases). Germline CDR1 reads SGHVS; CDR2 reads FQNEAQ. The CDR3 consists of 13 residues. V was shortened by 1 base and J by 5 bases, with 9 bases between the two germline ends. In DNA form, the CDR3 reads TGTGCCAGCAGCTTAGATACAGGCCACGAGCAGTACTTC. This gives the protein CASSLDTGHEQYF.

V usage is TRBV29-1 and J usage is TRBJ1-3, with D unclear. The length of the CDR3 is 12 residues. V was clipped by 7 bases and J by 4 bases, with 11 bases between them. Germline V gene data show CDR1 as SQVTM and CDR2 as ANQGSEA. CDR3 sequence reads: CSGLTLGNTIYF. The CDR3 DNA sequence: TGCAGCGGCCTGACACTCGGAAACACCATATATTTT.

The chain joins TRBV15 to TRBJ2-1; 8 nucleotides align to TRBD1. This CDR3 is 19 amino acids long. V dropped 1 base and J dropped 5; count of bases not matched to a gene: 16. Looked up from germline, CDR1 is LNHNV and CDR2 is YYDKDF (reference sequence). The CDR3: CATSRVGRTGFGLNNEQFF. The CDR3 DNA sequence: TGTGCCACCAGCAGAGTGGGGAGGACAGGGTTTGGACTTAACAATGAGCAGTTCTTC.

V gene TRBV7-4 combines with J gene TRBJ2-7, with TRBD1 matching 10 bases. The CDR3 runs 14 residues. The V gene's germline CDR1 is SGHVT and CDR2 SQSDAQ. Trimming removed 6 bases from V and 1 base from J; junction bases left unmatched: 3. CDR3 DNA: TGTGCCAGCAGACCGGACAGGGGGTCCTACGAGCAGTACTTC. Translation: CASRPDRGSYEQYF.

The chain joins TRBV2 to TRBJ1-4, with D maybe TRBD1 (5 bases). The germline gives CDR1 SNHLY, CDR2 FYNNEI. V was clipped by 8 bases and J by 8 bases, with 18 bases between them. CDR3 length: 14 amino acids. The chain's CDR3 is CASQGWQGGEKLFF. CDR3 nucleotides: TGTGCCAGCCAAGGGTGGCAGGGAGGCGAAAAACTGTTTTTT.

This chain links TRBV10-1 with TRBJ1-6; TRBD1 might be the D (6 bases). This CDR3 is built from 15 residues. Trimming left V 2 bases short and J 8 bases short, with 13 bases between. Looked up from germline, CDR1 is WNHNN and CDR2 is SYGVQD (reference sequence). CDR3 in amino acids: CASSEPRGAYSPLHF. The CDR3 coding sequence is TGCGCCAGCAGTGAGCCCAGGGGCGCTTATTCACCCCTCCACTTT.

CDR3 protein: CASSLWGASNEKLFF. CDR3 DNA sequence: TGTGCCAGCAGCTTATGGGGGGCGTCTAATGAAAAACTGTTTTTT. The V and J genes are TRBV5-6 and TRBJ1-4, with D maybe TRBD1 (6 bases). The germline CDR1 and CDR2 sequences are SGHDT and YYEEEE. The CDR3 is made up of 15 amino acids. Trimming took 2 bases from V and 3 from J, leaving 11 bases between them.

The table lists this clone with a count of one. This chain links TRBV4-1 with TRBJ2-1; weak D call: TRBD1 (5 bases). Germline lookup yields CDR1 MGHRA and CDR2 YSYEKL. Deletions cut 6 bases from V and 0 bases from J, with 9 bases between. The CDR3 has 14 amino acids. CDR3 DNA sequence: TGCGCCAGCAGACAGGAAGGCTCCTACAATGAGCAGTTCTTC. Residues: CASRQEGSYNEQFF.

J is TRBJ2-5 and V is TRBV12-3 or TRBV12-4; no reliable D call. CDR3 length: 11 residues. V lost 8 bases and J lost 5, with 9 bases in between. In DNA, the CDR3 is TGTGCCAGCGCTGCAACGGAGACCCAGTACTTC. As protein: CASAATETQYF.

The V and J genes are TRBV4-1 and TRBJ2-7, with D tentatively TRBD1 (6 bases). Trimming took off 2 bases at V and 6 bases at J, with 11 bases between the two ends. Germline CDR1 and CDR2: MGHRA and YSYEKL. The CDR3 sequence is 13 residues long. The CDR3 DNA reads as TGCGCCAGCAGCCAAACAGGGACCTCCGAGCAGTACTTC. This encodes CASSQTGTSEQYF.

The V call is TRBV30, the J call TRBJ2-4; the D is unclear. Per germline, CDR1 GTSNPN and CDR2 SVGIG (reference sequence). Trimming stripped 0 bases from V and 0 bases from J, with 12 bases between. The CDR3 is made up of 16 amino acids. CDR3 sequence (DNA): TGTGCCTGGAGTGTAAGGGCATTTTTAGCCAAAAACATTCAGTACTTC. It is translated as CAWSVRAFLAKNIQYF.

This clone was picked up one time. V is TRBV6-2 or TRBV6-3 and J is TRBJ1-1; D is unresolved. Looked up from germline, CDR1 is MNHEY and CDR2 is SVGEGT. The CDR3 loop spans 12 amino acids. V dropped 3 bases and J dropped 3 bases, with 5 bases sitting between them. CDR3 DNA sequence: TGTGCCAGCAGTTATCGCTACACTGAAGCTTTCTTT. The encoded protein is CASSYRYTEAFF.

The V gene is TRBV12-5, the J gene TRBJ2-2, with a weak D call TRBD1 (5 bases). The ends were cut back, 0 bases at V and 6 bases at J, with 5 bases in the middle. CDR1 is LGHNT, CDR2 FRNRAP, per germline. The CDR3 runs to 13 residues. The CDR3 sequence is CASGLVQAGELFF. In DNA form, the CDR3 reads TGTGCTAGTGGTTTGGTACAGGCCGGGGAGCTGTTTTTT.